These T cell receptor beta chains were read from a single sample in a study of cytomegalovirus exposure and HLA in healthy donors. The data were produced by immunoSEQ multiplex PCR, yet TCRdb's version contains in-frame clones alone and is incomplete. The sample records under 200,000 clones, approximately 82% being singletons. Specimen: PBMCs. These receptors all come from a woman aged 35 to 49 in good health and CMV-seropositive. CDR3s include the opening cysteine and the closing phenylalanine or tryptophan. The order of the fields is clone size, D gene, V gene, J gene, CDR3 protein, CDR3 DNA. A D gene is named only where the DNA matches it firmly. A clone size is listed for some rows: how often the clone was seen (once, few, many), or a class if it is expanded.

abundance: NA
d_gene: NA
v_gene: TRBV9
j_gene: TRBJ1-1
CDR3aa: CASSLGRVGTEAFF
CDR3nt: TGTGCCAGCAGCCTCGGCCGGGTCGGAACTGAAGCTTTCTTT

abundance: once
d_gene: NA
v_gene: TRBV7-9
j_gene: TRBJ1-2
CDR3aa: CASSLEWGEYGYTF
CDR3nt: TGTGCCAGCAGCTTAGAGTGGGGCGAGTATGGCTACACCTTC

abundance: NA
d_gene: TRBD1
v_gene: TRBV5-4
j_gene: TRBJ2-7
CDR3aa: CASSPRDRGYEQYF
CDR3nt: TGTGCCAGCAGCCCAAGGGACAGGGGCTACGAGCAGTACTTC

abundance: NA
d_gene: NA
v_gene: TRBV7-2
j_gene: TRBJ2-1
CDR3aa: CASSLAGSGTKSEQFF
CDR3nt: TGTGCCAGCAGCTTAGCGGGTTCCGGGACAAAGAGTGAGCAGTTCTTC

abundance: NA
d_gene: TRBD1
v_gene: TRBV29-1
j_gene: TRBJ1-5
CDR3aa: CSVATGFNQPQHF
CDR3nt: TGCAGCGTAGCGACAGGGTTCAATCAGCCCCAGCATTTT

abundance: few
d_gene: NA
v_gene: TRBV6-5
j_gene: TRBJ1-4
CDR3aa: CASSSRSDEKLFF
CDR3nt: TGTGCCAGCAGTTCCCGCTCGGATGAAAAACTGTTTTTT

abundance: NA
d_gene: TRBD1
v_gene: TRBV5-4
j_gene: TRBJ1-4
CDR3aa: CASSPGTGGNEKLFF
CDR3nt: TGTGCCAGCAGCCCCGGGACAGGCGGCAATGAAAAACTGTTTTTT

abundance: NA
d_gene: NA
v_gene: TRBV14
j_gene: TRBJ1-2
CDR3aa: CASSRQGYYGYTF
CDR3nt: TGTGCCAGCAGCCGGCAGGGGTACTATGGCTACACCTTC

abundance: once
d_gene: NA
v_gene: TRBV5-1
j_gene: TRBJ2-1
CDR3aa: CASSWGQSYNEQFF
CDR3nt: TGCGCCAGCAGCTGGGGACAATCCTACAATGAGCAGTTCTTC

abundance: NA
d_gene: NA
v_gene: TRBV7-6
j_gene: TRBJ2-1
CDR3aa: CASSPSWRLVNEQFF
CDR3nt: TGTGCCAGCAGCCCCTCGTGGAGGCTCGTCAATGAGCAGTTCTTC

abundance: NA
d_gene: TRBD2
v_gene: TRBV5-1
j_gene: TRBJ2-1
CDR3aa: CASSSGGLAEQFF
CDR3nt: TGCGCCAGCAGCTCGGGGGGACTAGCTGAGCAGTTCTTC

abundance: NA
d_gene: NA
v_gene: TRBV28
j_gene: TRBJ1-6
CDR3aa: CASTKFGATQNSPLHF
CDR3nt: TGTGCCAGCACCAAGTTTGGGGCCACCCAAAATTCACCCCTCCACTTT

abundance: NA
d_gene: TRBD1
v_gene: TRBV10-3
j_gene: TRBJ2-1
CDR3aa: CAINGQGNNEQFF
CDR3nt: TGTGCCATCAATGGACAGGGAAACAATGAGCAGTTCTTC

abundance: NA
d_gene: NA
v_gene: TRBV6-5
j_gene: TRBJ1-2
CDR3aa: CASSRDFIYGYTF
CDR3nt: TGTGCCAGCAGCCGGGACTTCATCTATGGCTACACCTTC

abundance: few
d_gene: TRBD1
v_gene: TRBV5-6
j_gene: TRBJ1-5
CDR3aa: CASLDRDDNQPQHF
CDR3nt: TGTGCCAGCTTAGACAGGGATGACAATCAGCCCCAGCATTTT

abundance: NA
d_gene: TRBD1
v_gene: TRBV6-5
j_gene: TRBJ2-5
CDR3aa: CASRNRDRGETQYF
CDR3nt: TGTGCCAGCAGAAACCGGGACAGGGGGGAGACCCAGTACTTC

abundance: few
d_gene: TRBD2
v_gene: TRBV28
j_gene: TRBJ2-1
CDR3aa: CASSSSGSSYNEQFF
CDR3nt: TGTGCCAGCAGCTCTAGCGGGAGCTCCTACAATGAGCAGTTCTTC

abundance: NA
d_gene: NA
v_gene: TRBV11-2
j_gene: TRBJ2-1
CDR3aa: CASSLAGNEQFF
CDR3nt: TGTGCCAGCAGCTTAGCCGGCAATGAGCAGTTCTTC

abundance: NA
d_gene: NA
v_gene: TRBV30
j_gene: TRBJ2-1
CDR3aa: CAWSIDMSDEQFF
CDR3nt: TGTGCCTGGAGTATTGATATGAGCGATGAGCAGTTCTTC

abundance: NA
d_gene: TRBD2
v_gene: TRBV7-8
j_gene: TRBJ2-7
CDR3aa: CASSFRTSGSYEQYF
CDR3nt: TGTGCCAGCAGCTTTAGGACTAGCGGCTCCTACGAGCAGTACTTC

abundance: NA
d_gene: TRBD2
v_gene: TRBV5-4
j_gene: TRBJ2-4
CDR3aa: CASSLVGTSGTLQYF
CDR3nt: TGTGCCAGCAGCTTGGTGGGGACTAGCGGGACACTTCAGTACTTC

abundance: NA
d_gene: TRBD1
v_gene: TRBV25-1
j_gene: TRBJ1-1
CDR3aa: CASSRTGTGEAFF
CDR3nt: TGTGCCAGCAGCCGGACAGGTACCGGGGAGGCTTTCTTT

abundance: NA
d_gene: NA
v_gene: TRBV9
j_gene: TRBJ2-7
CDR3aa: CASSVEGEPYEQYF
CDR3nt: TGTGCCAGCAGCGTAGAAGGAGAGCCCTACGAGCAGTACTTC

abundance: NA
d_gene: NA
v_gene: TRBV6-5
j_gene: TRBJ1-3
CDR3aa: CASSGAGSTIYF
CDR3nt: TGTGCCAGCAGTGGTGCAGGAAGCACCATATATTTT

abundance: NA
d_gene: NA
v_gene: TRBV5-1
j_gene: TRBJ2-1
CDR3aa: CASSEAIGQGGTEQFF
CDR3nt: TGCGCCAGCAGCGAAGCAATAGGACAGGGAGGGACTGAGCAGTTCTTC

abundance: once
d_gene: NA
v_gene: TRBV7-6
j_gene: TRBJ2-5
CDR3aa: CASSPLGYPLQYF
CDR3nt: TGTGCCAGCAGCCCTCTAGGCTATCCTCTCCAGTACTTC

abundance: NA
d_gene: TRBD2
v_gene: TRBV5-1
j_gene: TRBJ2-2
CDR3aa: CASSLSGRLAGWITGELFF
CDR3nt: TGCGCCAGCAGCCTCTCTGGGAGGCTAGCGGGATGGATCACCGGGGAGCTGTTTTTT

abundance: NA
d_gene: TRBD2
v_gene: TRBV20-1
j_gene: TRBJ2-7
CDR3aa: CSAMTSGRPYF
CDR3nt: TGCAGTGCCATGACTAGCGGGAGGCCGTACTTC

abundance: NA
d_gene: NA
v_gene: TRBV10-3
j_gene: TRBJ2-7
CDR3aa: CAISESKGFSYEQYF
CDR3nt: TGTGCCATCAGTGAGTCGAAGGGGTTCTCCTACGAGCAGTACTTC

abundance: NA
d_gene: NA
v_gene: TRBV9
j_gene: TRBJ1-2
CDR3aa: CASSPPGQLYGYTF
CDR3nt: TGTGCCAGCAGCCCTCCGGGACAACTCTATGGCTACACCTTC

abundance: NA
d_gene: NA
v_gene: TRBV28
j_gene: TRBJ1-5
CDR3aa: CASRSGEQPQHF
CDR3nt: TGTGCCAGCAGGTCCGGGGAGCAGCCCCAGCATTTT

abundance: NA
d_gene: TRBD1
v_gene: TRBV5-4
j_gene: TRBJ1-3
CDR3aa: CASSWGTGAGNTIYF
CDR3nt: TGTGCCAGCAGCTGGGGGACAGGGGCCGGAAACACCATATATTTT

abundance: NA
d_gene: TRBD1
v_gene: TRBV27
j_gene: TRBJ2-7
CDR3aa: CASSGQGKASYEQYF
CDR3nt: TGTGCCAGCAGCGGACAGGGGAAGGCTAGCTACGAGCAGTACTTC

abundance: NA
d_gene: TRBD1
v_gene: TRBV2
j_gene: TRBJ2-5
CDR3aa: CASRVGQVQETQYF
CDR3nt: TGTGCCAGCAGAGTGGGACAGGTCCAAGAGACCCAGTACTTC

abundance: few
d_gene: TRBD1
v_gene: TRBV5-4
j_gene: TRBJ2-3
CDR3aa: CASSSGGQGATDTQYF
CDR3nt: TGTGCCAGCAGCTCGGGGGGACAGGGGGCTACAGATACGCAGTATTTT

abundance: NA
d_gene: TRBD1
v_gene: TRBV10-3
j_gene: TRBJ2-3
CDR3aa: CAISVGTGGTDTQYF
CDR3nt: TGTGCCATCAGTGTCGGGACAGGGGGCACAGATACGCAGTATTTT

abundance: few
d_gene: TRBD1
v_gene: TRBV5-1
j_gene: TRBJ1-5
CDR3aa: CASSLDRGHQPQHF
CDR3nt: TGCGCCAGCAGCTTGGACAGGGGGCATCAGCCCCAGCATTTT

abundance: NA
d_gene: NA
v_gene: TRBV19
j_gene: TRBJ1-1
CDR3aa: CASSIADSTMNTEAFF
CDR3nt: TGTGCCAGTAGTATAGCGGACAGCACTATGAACACTGAAGCTTTCTTT

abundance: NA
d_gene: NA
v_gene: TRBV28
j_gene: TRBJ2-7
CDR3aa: CASSLLASYEQYF
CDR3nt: TGTGCCAGCAGTTTACTCGCGTCCTACGAGCAGTACTTC

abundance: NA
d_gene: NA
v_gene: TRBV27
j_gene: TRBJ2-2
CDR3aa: CASSPITGFGELFF
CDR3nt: TGTGCCAGCAGTCCCATTACAGGGTTCGGGGAGCTGTTTTTT

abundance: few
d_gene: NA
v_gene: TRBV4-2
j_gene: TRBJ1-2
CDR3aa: CASSQDRGNYGYTF
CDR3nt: TGTGCCAGCAGCCAAGATAGGGGTAACTATGGCTACACCTTC